Following are 29 T cell receptor beta chains from one sample sequenced in a study of OX40 agonist ivuxolimab in advanced cancers. The data were produced by immunoSEQ multiplex PCR, yet TCRdb's version contains in-frame clones alone and is incomplete. The sample comprises tens of thousands of clones, 80% to 90% of which are singletons, and approximately 0.3% rests with the top ten. Source: CD4+ or CD8+ T cells sorted from blood, taken in a trial of the OX40 agonist ivuxolimab. These receptors were taken from an adult with an advanced solid tumor such as melanoma, head and neck, liver or kidney cancer.

The V gene is TRBV30, the J gene TRBJ1-4; 7 nucleotides line up with TRBD1. V lost 5 bases, J lost 8 bases, and 14 bases stayed unmatched. The CDR3 has 15 residues. The germline V gene has CDR1 GTSNPN and CDR2 SVGIG (reference sequence). The CDR3 here is CAWDSYRGVREKLFF. CDR3 nucleotide sequence: TGTGCCTGGGACAGCTACAGGGGTGTCAGGGAAAAACTGTTTTTT. Variable domain in full (rest from reference TRBV30 and TRBJ1-4): SQTIHQWPATLVQPVGSPLSLECTVEGTSNPNLYWYRQAAGRGLQLLFYSVGIGQISSEVPQNLSASRPQDRQFILSSKKLLLSDSGFYLCAWDSYRGVREKLFFGSGTQLSVL.

This clone was seen just once. The V call is TRBV29-1, the J call TRBJ2-1; possible D gene TRBD2, 7 bases. Between the trimmed V and J ends, which lost 4 bases and 2 bases, there was a span of 21 bases. CDR1 and CDR2 from the germline V gene are SQVTM and ANQGSEA. The length of the CDR3 is 17 residues. The CDR3 nucleotides are TGCAGCGTTGGGGCTTACGGGGGCGGGAGTCCCTACAATGAGCAGTTCTTC. It specifies CSVGAYGGGSPYNEQFF.

Only one count was recorded for this clone. V gene TRBV6-1 combines with J gene TRBJ2-2; 8 nucleotides agree with TRBD1. This CDR3 comprises 15 residues. Germline V gene lookup returns CDR1 MNHNS and CDR2 SASEGT. Losses at the gene ends were 5 bases for V and 4 bases for J; bases not matched to a gene: 6. The CDR3 DNA reads as TGTGCCAGCAGTCTCAGGGGGCCCGGCACCGGGGAGCTGTTTTTT. Protein product: CASSLRGPGTGELFF.

CDR3 DNA: TGTGCCAGCAGCCAACCCGGGACACCCGATGGCTACACCTTC. Protein product: CASSQPGTPDGYTF. This chain connects TRBV7-2 to TRBJ1-2; tentatively, D is TRBD1 (6 bases). V dropped 5 bases and J dropped 6 bases, with 16 bases sitting between them. Germline V gene lookup returns CDR1 SGHTA and CDR2 FQGNSA. The CDR3 length is 14 residues. The full variable domain, completed using reference TRBV7-2 and TRBJ1-2, is GAGVSQSPSNKVTEKGKDVELRCDPISGHTALYWYRQSLGQGLEFLIYFQGNSAPDKSGLPSDRFSAERTGGSVSTLTIQRTQQEDSAVYLCASSQPGTPDGYTFGSGTRLTVV.

The CDR3 coding sequence is TGTGCCAGCATTTACTACTACGAGCAGTACTTC. This gives the protein CASIYYYEQYF. The genes are TRBV2 and TRBJ2-7, with no clear D. The CDR3 loop spans 11 amino acids. Looked up from germline, CDR1 is SNHLY and CDR2 is FYNNEI. V lost 7 bases and J 3 bases, leaving 7 bases between the germline ends.

The chain combines TRBV14 with TRBJ2-3; D unclear. The CDR3 extends over 15 amino acids. V shed 0 bases and J shed 5 bases, with 12 bases lying between them. The V gene's germline CDR1 is SGHDN and CDR2 FVKESK. CDR3 amino acids: CASSQEGWRLDTQYF. In DNA, the CDR3 is TGTGCCAGCAGCCAAGAAGGCTGGCGGCTAGATACGCAGTATTTT.

This chain connects TRBV19 to TRBJ1-2; D ambiguous. V was clipped by 3 bases and J by 8 bases, with 16 bases between them. Germline CDR1 and CDR2: LNHDA and SQIVND (reference sequence). This CDR3 spans 14 amino acids. CDR3 in amino acids: CASSILLVGEGYTF. The CDR3 nucleotides read TGTGCCAGTAGTATTTTGCTGGTCGGAGAAGGCTACACCTTC.

The chain uses TRBV6-6 and TRBJ2-7; 7 nucleotides agree with TRBD2. The ends lost 7 bases at V and 4 bases at J; junction bases unmatched: 10. The germline V gene encodes CDR1 MNHNY and CDR2 SVGAGI (reference sequence). The length of the CDR3 is 14 residues. CDR3 coding DNA: TGTGCCAGCAAGATACGGGAGGTCGGGTACGAGCAGTACTTC. It translates to CASKIREVGYEQYF.

The rearrangement joins TRBV9 to TRBJ1-2; weak D call: TRBD1 (6 bases). Trimming pared 3 bases from V and 4 bases from J, leaving 16 bases between. This CDR3 has 15 amino acids. CDR1 is SGDLS, CDR2 YYNGEE, per germline. This CDR3 is CASSGGGHLFYGYTF. Written as DNA, the CDR3 is TGTGCCAGCAGCGGAGGGGGGCACCTTTTCTATGGCTACACCTTC.

The rearrangement joins TRBV5-6 to TRBJ1-5, with D uncertain. There are 13 residues in the CDR3. The V gene lost 1 base and the J gene lost 8 bases, with 10 bases spanning the gap. Germline CDR1 reads SGHDT; CDR2 reads YYEEEE. CDR3 amino acids: CASSLSAREPQHF. CDR3 sequence (DNA): TGTGCCAGCAGCTTGTCAGCGCGGGAGCCCCAGCATTTT.

The V call is TRBV9, the J call TRBJ1-4; unclear D gene. CDR1 SGDLS and CDR2 YYNGEE come from the germline V gene. This CDR3 contains 18 residues. V lost 3 bases and J lost 0, with 18 bases in between. CDR3 DNA sequence: TGTGCCAGCAGCGCCACGAACGGGGTGGCCTCAACTAATGAAAAACTGTTTTTT. It is translated as CASSATNGVASTNEKLFF.

The chain has TRBV9 and TRBJ1-6; unclear D gene. Trimming took off 0 bases at V and 4 bases at J, with 8 bases between the two ends. This CDR3 spans 15 amino acids. Germline V gene lookup returns CDR1 SGDLS and CDR2 YYNGEE. The CDR3 DNA reads as TGTGCCAGCAGCGTAGGCGGGGATTATAATTCACCCCTCCACTTT. Protein sequence: CASSVGGDYNSPLHF.

This chain uses TRBV18 with TRBJ2-5, with a weak D call TRBD1 (6 bases). This CDR3 is 14 amino acids long. The V and J ends lost 3 bases and 1 base respectively, with 9 bases between them. Germline assignment: CDR1 KGHSH and CDR2 LQKENI. In DNA, the CDR3 is TGTGCCAGCTCACCTATGGACAGCCAAGAGACCCAGTACTTC. It is translated as CASSPMDSQETQYF. Looking up the rest from reference TRBV18 and TRBJ2-5 gives the full variable domain: NAGVMQNPRHLVRRRGQEARLRCSPMKGHSHVYWYRQLPEEGLKFMVYLQKENIIDESGMPKERFSAEFPKEGPSILRIQQVVRGDSAAYFCASSPMDSQETQYFGPGTRLLVL.

V is TRBV14 and J is TRBJ2-7; perhaps D is TRBD1 or TRBD2 (7 bases each). The V and J ends lost 0 bases and 4 bases respectively, with 16 bases between them. This CDR3 is built from 16 residues. Germline V gene sequence: CDR1 SGHDN, CDR2 FVKESK. Here the CDR3 DNA reads TGTGCCAGCAGCCAAGATGGGAGGGGGCGAGAGTACGAGCAGTACTTC. Protein product: CASSQDGRGREYEQYF. Using reference TRBV14 and TRBJ2-7 for the parts outside the CDR3, the full variable domain is EAGVTQFPSHSVIEKGQTVTLRCDPISGHDNLYWYRRVMGKEIKFLLHFVKESKQDESGMPNNRFLAERTGGTYSTLKVQPAELEDSGVYFCASSQDGRGREYEQYFGPGTRLTVT.

This clone was detected only a few times. The chain links TRBV7-2 to TRBJ1-4; TRBD1 matches at 8 bases. There are 15 residues in the CDR3. Losses at the gene ends were 5 bases for V and 7 bases for J; bases not matched to a gene: 9. Germline CDR1 and CDR2: SGHTA and FQGNSA. The CDR3 spells CASSRTGLAGEKLFF. CDR3 in DNA: TGTGCCAGCAGCCGGACAGGGTTGGCTGGTGAAAAACTGTTTTTT.

The chain links TRBV5-6 to TRBJ1-5; 8 nucleotides align to TRBD1. Trimming took 2 bases from V and 4 from J; bases not matched to a gene: 2. Germline CDR1 is SGHDT and CDR2 is YYEEEE. The CDR3 runs to 14 residues. The CDR3 DNA reads TGTGCCAGCAGCTTTGGACAGGGTAATCAGCCCCAGCATTTT. Translating gives CASSFGQGNQPQHF.

This clone was detected only a few times. The chain is built from TRBV4-2 and TRBJ1-6; D is uncertain. V lost 3 bases to trimming and J lost 7 bases, with 13 bases between them. This CDR3 comprises 15 residues. The germline gives CDR1 LGHNA, CDR2 YNFKEQ. The CDR3: CASSHPTGSNSPLHF. The CDR3 DNA sequence: TGTGCCAGCAGCCACCCGACTGGTTCGAATTCACCCCTCCACTTT.

This rearrangement joins TRBV6-1 to TRBJ1-1, with D possibly being TRBD1 (5 bases). In germline, CDR1 is MNHNS, CDR2 SASEGT. V was trimmed by 9 bases and J by 2 bases, leaving 16 bases between them. The CDR3 has 14 residues. CDR3 nucleotides: TGTGCCAGTGGGGTTACAGACAGCAACACTGAAGCTTTCTTT. This sequence encodes CASGVTDSNTEAFF.

This chain connects TRBV28 to TRBJ2-3; 7 bases are a match to TRBD2. Germline V gene data show CDR1 as MDHEN and CDR2 as SYDVKM. J gave up 2 bases and V 6 bases, and 2 bases lay outside the gene matches. The CDR3 has 13 residues. Here the CDR3 reads CASRREFTDTQYF. CDR3 nucleotides: TGTGCCAGCAGGCGGGAGTTCACAGATACGCAGTATTTT.

This clone was observed a single time. V usage is TRBV19 and J usage is TRBJ2-1, with 9 bases matching TRBD1. Germline CDR1 is LNHDA and CDR2 is SQIVND (reference sequence). V lost 5 bases and J lost 0; bases outside the gene matches: 20. This CDR3 spans 21 amino acids. CDR3 nucleotides: TGTGCCAGTAGTCCCAGCATTCCTCCCTTGGGACAGGGTTACTCCTACAATGAGCAGTTCTTC. It translates to CASSPSIPPLGQGYSYNEQFF.

The chain uses TRBV27 and TRBJ2-4; possible D gene TRBD2, 5 bases. The V end was cut by 1 base, the J end by 1 base, with 5 bases between. This CDR3 comprises 14 residues. The germline gives CDR1 MNHEY, CDR2 SMNVEV (reference sequence). The CDR3 here is CASSLLAAKNIQYF. The CDR3 region has the DNA TGTGCCAGCAGTTTATTAGCGGCCAAAAACATTCAGTACTTC.

This clone was recorded a few times. V usage is TRBV28 and J usage is TRBJ1-1; D remains unclear. Per germline, CDR1 MDHEN and CDR2 SYDVKM. Trimming removed 8 bases at V and 7 bases at J, with 14 bases between. The CDR3 consists of 12 residues. In DNA, the CDR3 is TGTGCCAGCGGGAGAAAGGTGGGTGAAGCTTTCTTT. Translating it yields CASGRKVGEAFF.

The chain employs TRBV14 and TRBJ1-1; possibly TRBD1 for D (6 bases). Germline loops: CDR1 SGHDN, CDR2 FVKESK. The V and J ends lost 5 bases and 7 bases respectively, with 14 bases between them. CDR3 length: 13 amino acids. CDR3 amino acids: CASSYLQGFEAFF. The CDR3 DNA reads as TGTGCCAGCAGCTACCTACAGGGATTTGAAGCTTTCTTT.

There are a few counts of this clone. The chain has TRBV28 and TRBJ1-1, with D possibly being TRBD1 (6 bases). Per germline, CDR1 MDHEN and CDR2 SYDVKM. Trimming shortened V by 8 bases and J by 10 bases, and 23 bases separated the two germline ends. The CDR3 covers 14 residues. For the CDR3, the DNA is TGTGCCAGCTCCGCGGTTCTAGAAGGGGGGGGAGCTTTCTTT. This gives the protein CASSAVLEGGGAFF. The entire variable domain, with the rest obtained from reference TRBV28 and TRBJ1-1, is as follows: DVKVTQSSRYLVKRTGEKVFLECVQDMDHENMFWYRQDPGLGLRLIYFSYDVKMKEKGDIPEGYSVSREKKERFSLILESASTNQTSMYLCASSAVLEGGGAFFGQGTRLTVV.

The chain recombines TRBV29-1 with TRBJ2-7, with a weak D call TRBD1 (6 bases). The V and J ends lost 6 bases and 5 bases respectively, with 20 bases between them. CDR1 is SQVTM, CDR2 ANQGSEA, per germline. CDR3 length: 14 residues. CDR3 DNA: TGCAGCGTCATTGGGGGCAGCGTGAAAAACGAGCAGTACTTC. This sequence encodes CSVIGGSVKNEQYF.

This chain uses TRBV10-3 with TRBJ1-5, with unresolved D. Trimming left V 4 bases short and J 4 bases short, with 11 bases between. Germline values: CDR1 ENHRY, CDR2 SYGVKD. The CDR3 length is 14 residues. The CDR3 is CAISVGSRNQPQHF. Here the CDR3 DNA reads TGTGCCATCAGTGTAGGGAGCCGGAATCAGCCCCAGCATTTT.

This rearrangement joins TRBV5-6 to TRBJ1-5; D perhaps matches TRBD1 (6 bases). The V gene's germline CDR1 is SGHDT and CDR2 YYEEEE. Trimming left V 1 base short and J 5 bases short, with 13 bases between. The CDR3 loop spans 15 amino acids. CDR3 sequence reads: CASSLTGMGDQPQHF. In DNA, the CDR3 is TGTGCCAGCAGCTTGACAGGGATGGGGGATCAGCCCCAGCATTTT.

The genes are TRBV19 and TRBJ1-5; 7 nucleotides line up with TRBD1. V was pared by 4 bases and J by 4 bases, with 10 bases of the junction left unmatched. CDR1 is LNHDA, CDR2 SQIVND, per germline (reference sequence). CDR3 length equals 16 residues. CDR3 nucleotides: TGTGCCAGTAGTACCGGCCCGGACAGGCCGAATCAGCCCCAGCATTTT. Translating it yields CASSTGPDRPNQPQHF.

The chain is built from TRBV7-3 and TRBJ2-5, with a possible D match to TRBD2 (6 bases). Trimming shortened V by 5 bases and J by 2 bases, and 15 bases separated the two germline ends. The CDR3 is made up of 15 amino acids. Germline V gene lookup returns CDR1 SGHTA and CDR2 FQGTGA. The CDR3 sequence: CASSRSPGEQETQYF. CDR3 DNA sequence: TGTGCCAGCAGCCGGAGTCCGGGGGAGCAAGAGACCCAGTACTTC.